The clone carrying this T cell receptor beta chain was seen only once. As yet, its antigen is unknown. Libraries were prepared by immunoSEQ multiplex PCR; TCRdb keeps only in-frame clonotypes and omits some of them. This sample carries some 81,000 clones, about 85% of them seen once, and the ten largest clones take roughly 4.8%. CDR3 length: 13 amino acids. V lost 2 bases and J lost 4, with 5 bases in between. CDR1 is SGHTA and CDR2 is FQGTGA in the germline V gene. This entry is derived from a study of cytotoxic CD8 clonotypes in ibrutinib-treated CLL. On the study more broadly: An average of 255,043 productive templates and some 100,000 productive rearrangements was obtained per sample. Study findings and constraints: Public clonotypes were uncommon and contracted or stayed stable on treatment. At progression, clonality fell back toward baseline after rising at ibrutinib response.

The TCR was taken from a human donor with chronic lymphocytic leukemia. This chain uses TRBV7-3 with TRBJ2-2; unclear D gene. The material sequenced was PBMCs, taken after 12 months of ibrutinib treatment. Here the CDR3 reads CASSLVATGELFF. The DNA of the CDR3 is TGTGCCAGCAGCTTAGTCGCCACCGGGGAGCTGTTTTTT.